This T cell receptor beta chain was captured in a study of technical replicates of blood from a handful of donors. In germline, CDR1 is MNHEY, CDR2 SVGAGI. Trimming stripped 0 bases from V and 3 bases from J, with 6 bases between. This CDR3 comprises 13 residues. The table came from immunoSEQ multiplex PCR; TCRdb's copy has only in-frame clones and leaves some out. This sample carries around 83,000 clones, approximately 92% of them seen once, and the ten largest clones take 0.25%. This clone was observed a handful of times. The sample consisted of T cells isolated from PBMCs. J is TRBJ2-7 and V is TRBV6-5; D not resolved. The TCR sequence derives from a human donor in good health. CDR3 in DNA: TGTGCCAGCAGTTACTCTTTCGGCTACGAGCAGTACTTC. This sequence encodes CASSYSFGYEQYF.